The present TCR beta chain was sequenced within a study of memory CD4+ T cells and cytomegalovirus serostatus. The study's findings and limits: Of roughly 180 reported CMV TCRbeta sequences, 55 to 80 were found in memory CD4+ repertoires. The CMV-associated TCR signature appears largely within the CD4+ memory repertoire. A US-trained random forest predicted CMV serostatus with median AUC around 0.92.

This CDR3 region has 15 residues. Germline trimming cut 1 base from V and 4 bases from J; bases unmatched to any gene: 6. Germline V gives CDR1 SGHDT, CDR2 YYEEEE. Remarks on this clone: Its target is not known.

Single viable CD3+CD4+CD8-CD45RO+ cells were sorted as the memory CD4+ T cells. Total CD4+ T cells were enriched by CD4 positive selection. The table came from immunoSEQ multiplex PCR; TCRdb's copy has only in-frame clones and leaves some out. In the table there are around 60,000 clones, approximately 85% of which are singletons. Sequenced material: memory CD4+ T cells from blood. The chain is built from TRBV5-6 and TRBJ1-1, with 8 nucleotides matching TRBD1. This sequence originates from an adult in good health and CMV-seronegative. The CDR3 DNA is TGTGCCAGCAGCTTGAAGCCAGGGGGCGGCACTGAAGCTTTCTTT. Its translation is CASSLKPGGGTEAFF.